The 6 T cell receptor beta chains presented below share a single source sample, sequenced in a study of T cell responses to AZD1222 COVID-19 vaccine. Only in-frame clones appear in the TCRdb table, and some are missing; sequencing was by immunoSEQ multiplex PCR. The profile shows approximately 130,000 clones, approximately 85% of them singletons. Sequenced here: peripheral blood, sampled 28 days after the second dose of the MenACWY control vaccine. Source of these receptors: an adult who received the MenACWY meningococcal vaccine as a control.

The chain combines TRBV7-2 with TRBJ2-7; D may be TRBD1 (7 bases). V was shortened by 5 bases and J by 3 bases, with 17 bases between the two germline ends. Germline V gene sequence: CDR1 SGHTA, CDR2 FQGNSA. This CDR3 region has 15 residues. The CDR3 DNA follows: TGTGCCAGCAGCGGCGGGACAGACTATTTCTACGAGCAGTACGTC. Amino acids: CASSGGTDYFYEQYV.

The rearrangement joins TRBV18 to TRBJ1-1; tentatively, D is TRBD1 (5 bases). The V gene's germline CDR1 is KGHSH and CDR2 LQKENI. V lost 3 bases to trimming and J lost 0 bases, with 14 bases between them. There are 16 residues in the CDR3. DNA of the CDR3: TGTGCCAGCTCACCCCCGGGACGGACTTTGAACACTGAAGCTTTCTTT. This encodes CASSPPGRTLNTEAFF.

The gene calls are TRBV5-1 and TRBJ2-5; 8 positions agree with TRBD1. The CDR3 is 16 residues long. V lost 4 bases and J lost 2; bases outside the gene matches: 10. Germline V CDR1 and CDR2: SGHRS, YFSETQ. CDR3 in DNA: TGCGCCAGCAGCCTGGGCCGGACAGGGTATCAAGAGACCCAGTACTTC. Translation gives CASSLGRTGYQETQYF.

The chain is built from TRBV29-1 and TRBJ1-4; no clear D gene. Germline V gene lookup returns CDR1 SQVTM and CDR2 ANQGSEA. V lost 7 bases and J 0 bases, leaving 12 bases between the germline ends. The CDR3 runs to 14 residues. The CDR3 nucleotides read TGCAGCGCTTATCAAGATGCAACTAATGAAAAACTGTTTTTT. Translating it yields CSAYQDATNEKLFF.

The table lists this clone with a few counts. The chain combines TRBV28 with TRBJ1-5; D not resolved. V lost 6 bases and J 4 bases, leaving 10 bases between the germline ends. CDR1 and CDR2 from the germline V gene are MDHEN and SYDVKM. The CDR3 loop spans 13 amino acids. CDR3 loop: CASSPGRNQPQHF. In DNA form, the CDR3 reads TGTGCCAGCAGCCCCGGGCGGAATCAGCCCCAGCATTTT.

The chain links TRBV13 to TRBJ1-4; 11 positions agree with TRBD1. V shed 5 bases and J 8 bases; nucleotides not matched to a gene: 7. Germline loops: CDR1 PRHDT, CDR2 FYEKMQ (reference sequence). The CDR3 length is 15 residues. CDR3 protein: CASSAGTGGREKLFF. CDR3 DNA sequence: TGTGCCAGCAGCGCGGGGACAGGGGGGCGAGAAAAACTGTTTTTT.